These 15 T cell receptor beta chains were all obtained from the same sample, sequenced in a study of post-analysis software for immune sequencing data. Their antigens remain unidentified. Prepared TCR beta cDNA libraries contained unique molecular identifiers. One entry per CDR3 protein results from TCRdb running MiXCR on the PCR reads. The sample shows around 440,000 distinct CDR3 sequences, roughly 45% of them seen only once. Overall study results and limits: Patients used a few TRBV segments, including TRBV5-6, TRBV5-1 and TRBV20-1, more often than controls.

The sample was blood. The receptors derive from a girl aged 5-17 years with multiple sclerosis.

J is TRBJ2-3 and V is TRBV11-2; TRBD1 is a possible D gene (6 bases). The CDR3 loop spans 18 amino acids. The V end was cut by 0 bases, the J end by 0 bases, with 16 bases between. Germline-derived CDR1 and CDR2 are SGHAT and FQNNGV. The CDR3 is CASSLDLFGGPSTDTQYF. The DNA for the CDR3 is TGTGCCAGCAGCTTAGATCTATTTGGGGGCCCTAGCACAGATACGCAGTATTTT.

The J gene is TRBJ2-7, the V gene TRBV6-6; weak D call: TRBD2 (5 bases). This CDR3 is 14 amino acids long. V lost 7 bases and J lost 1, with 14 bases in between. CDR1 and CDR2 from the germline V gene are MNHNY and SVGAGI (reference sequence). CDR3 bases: TGTGCCAGCAAGTCTACAACTAGTTCCTACGAGCAGTACTTC. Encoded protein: CASKSTTSSYEQYF.

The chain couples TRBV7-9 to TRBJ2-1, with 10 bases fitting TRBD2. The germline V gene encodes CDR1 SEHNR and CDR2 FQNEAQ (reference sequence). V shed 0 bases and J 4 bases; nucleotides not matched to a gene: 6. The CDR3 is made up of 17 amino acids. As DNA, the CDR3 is TGTGCCAGCAGCTTAGCGCGACTAGCGGGTGTTTACAATGAGCAGTTCTTC. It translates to CASSLARLAGVYNEQFF.

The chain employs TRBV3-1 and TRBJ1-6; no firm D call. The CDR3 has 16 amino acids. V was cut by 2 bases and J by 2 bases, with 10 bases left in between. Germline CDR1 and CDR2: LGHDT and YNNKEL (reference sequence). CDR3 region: CASSQIHQAYNSPLHF. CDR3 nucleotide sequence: TGTGCCAGCAGCCAAATTCACCAGGCCTATAATTCACCCCTCCACTTT.

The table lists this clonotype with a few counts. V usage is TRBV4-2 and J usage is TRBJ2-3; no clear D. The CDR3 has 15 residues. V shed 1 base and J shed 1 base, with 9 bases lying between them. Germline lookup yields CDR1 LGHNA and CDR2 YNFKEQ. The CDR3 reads CASSQVGSGTDTQYF. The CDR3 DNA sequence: TGTGCCAGCAGCCAAGTAGGTTCTGGCACAGATACGCAGTATTTT.

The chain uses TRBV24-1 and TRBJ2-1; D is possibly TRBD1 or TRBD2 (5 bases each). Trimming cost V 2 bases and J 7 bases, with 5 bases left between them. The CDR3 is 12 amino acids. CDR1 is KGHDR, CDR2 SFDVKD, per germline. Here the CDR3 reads CATSDWGNEQFF. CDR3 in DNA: TGTGCCACCAGTGATTGGGGGAATGAGCAGTTCTTC.

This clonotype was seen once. The CDR3 here is CASRKGSYGYTF. DNA for the CDR3: TGTGCCAGCAGAAAGGGGTCCTATGGCTACACCTTC. The chain has TRBV27 and TRBJ1-2; TRBD1 is a possible D gene (5 bases). The CDR3 runs 12 residues. Germline lookup yields CDR1 MNHEY and CDR2 SMNVEV (reference sequence). Trimming took off 6 bases at V and 4 bases at J, with 9 bases between the two ends.

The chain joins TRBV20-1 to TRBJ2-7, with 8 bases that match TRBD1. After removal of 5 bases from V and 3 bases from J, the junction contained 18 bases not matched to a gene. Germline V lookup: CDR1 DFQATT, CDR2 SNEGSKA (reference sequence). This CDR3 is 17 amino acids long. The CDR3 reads CSAGGFDRGSSGYEQYF. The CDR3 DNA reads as TGCAGTGCTGGAGGATTCGACAGGGGTTCATCCGGCTACGAGCAGTACTTC.

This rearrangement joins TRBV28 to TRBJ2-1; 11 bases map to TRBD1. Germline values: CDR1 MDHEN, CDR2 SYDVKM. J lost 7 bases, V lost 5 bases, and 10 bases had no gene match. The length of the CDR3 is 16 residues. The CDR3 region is CASSPSGTGGYNEQFF. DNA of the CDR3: TGTGCCAGCAGTCCTTCCGGGACAGGGGGTTATAATGAGCAGTTCTTC.

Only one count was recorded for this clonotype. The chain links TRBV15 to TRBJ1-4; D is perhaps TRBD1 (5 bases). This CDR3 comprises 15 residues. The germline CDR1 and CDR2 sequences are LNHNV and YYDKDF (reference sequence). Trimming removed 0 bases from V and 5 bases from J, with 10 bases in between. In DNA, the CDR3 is TGTGCCACCAGCAGAGATTCGGGGGGAAATGAAAAACTGTTTTTT. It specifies CATSRDSGGNEKLFF. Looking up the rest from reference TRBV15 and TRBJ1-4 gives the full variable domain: DAMVIQNPRYQVTQFGKPVTLSCSQTLNHNVMYWYQQKSSQAPKLLFHYYDKDFNNEADTPDNFQSRRPNTSFCFLDIRSPGLGDTAMYLCATSRDSGGNEKLFFGSGTQLSVL.

The CDR3 spells CSVGTSGASYNEQFF. The CDR3 region has the DNA TGCAGCGTGGGGACTAGCGGGGCCTCCTACAATGAGCAGTTCTTC. The V and J genes are TRBV29-1 and TRBJ2-1; 13 positions agree with TRBD2. Germline V lookup: CDR1 SQVTM, CDR2 ANQGSEA. The CDR3 extends over 15 amino acids. J gave up 0 bases and V 6 bases, and 2 bases lay outside the gene matches.

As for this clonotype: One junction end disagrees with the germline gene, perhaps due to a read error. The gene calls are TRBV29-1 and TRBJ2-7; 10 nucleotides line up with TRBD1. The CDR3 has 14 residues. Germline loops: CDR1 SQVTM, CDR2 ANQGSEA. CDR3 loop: CSGETRDRGDEQYF. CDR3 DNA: TGCAGCGGTGAAACAAGGGACAGGGGCGACGAGCAGTACTTC.

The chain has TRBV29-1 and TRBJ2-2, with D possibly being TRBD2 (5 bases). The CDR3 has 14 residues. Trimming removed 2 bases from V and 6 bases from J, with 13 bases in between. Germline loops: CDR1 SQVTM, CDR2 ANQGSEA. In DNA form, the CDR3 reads TGCAGCGTTGAAAGGGAAGAGGGCCCCGGGGAGCTGTTTTTT. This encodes CSVEREEGPGELFF.

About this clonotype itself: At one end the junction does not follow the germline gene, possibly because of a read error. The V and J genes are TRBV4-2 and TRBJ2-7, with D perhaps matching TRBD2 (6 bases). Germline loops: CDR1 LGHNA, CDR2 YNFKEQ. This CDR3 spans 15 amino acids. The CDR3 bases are TGTGCCAGCAGCCAAGGGGCGGGACTTTCCTACGGGCAGTACTTC. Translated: CASSQGAGLSYGQYF.

The CDR3 bases are TGCAGCGTTGTCGGTGGGGCGAGCTCCTACAATGAGCAGTACTTC. This encodes CSVVGGASSYNEQYF. The chain employs TRBV29-1 and TRBJ2-1; tentative D call: TRBD1 (5 bases). The tail of the sequence fits TRBJ2-7 better, so the J call may be wrong. The CDR3 spans 15 residues. Germline CDR1 and CDR2: SQVTM and ANQGSEA.